One sample yielded the 20 T cell receptor beta chains listed below, sequenced in a study of read filtering for tumor transcriptome and immune sequencing. This library used roughly 400 ng RNA and molecular barcoded adaptors spanning alpha/delta and beta/gamma chains. TCRdb re-analysed the reads in MiXCR, keeping a single row per CDR3 protein. The table lists about 58,000 distinct CDR3 sequences, more than 9% of them singletons. The sample comprised a population of CD138-negative cells sorted from bone marrow. The receptor set was obtained from a donor at least 40 years old with multiple myeloma.

In this sample, this clonotype turned up many times. The rearrangement uses TRBV20-1 and TRBJ1-3, with 10 bases fitting TRBD1. Germline loops: CDR1 DFQATT, CDR2 SNEGSKA (reference sequence). Trimming removed 5 bases from V and 2 bases from J; junction bases left unmatched: 0. The length of the CDR3 is 13 residues. The DNA of the CDR3 is TGCAGTGCTGGGACAGGGGCTGGAAACACCATATATTTT. It yields the protein CSAGTGAGNTIYF.

About this clonotype itself: A read error may be the cause here, since a much bigger clone is one base away. The chain joins TRBV12-3 or TRBV12-4 to TRBJ2-5, with D perhaps TRBD1 or TRBD2 (6 bases each). This CDR3 has 14 residues. CDR3 DNA: TGTGCCAGCAGTTTGGCCGGAGGGGGAGAGTCCCAGTACTTC. Translated: CASSLAGGGESQYF.

There are many counts of this clonotype. The chain links TRBV12-3 or TRBV12-4 to TRBJ1-6, with 8 positions matching TRBD1. V lost 5 bases to trimming and J lost 2 bases; unmatched junction nucleotides: 8. The CDR3 contains 17 residues. The CDR3, as DNA: TGTGCCAGCAGTCTCGGACAGGGTAGAACCTATAATTCACCCCTCCACTTT. This translates into CASSLGQGRTYNSPLHF.

This clonotype occurred many times. The chain uses TRBV5-4 and TRBJ1-5, with D hard to call. There are 14 residues in the CDR3. V was trimmed by 0 bases and J by 4 bases, leaving 8 bases between them. Germline lookup yields CDR1 SGHNT and CDR2 YYREEE (reference sequence). CDR3 region: CASSLGVANQPQHF. Here the CDR3 DNA reads TGTGCCAGCAGCTTGGGTGTGGCGAATCAGCCCCAGCATTTT.

This clonotype has a count of ten or more. The chain is built from TRBV29-1 and TRBJ1-1, with D perhaps matching TRBD1 (5 bases). V lost 5 bases and J 1 base, leaving 14 bases between the germline ends. The CDR3 runs to 14 residues. Germline-derived CDR1 and CDR2 are SQVTM and ANQGSEA. The CDR3 spells CSVMGVDKNTEAFF. In nucleotides, the CDR3 is TGCAGCGTTATGGGGGTGGACAAGAACACTGAAGCTTTCTTT.

This clonotype appeared many times. The rearrangement uses TRBV5-1 and TRBJ2-1, with TRBD1 matching 8 bases. The CDR3 has 14 amino acids. J was trimmed by 4 bases and V by 4 bases; bases with no gene match: 4. Germline V gives CDR1 SGHRS, CDR2 YFSETQ. The CDR3 DNA sequence: TGCGCCAGCAGCCCGGGACAGGCTTACAATGAGCAGTTCTTC. Encoded protein: CASSPGQAYNEQFF.

There are many counts of this clonotype. J is TRBJ2-2 and V is TRBV20-1; D remains ambiguous. The CDR3 spans 15 residues. Germline CDR1 reads DFQATT; CDR2 reads SNEGSKA (reference sequence). Trimming cost V 3 bases and J 0 bases, with 11 bases left between them. The CDR3 is CSARDARTNTGELFF. The CDR3 nucleotides read TGCAGTGCTAGGGATGCCCGGACGAACACCGGGGAGCTGTTTTTT.

This clonotype was detected ten times or more. The chain combines TRBV5-1 with TRBJ2-3; 11 positions match TRBD2. There are 18 residues in the CDR3. Germline V gene sequence: CDR1 SGHRS, CDR2 YFSETQ. V trimming: 0 bases; J trimming: 4 bases; junction bases outside the gene matches: 10. The CDR3 region has the DNA TGCGCCAGCAGCTTGGCTCAGACTAGCGGGGTGGTCGCAGATACGCAGTATTTT. Amino acids: CASSLAQTSGVVADTQYF.

This clonotype was counted many times. The J gene is TRBJ2-5, the V gene TRBV20-1; no reliable D call. The V end lost 3 bases, the J end lost 4 bases, and 6 bases lay between the germline ends. The CDR3 extends over 11 amino acids. CDR1 is DFQATT and CDR2 is SNEGSKA in the germline V gene (reference sequence). The CDR3 sequence is CSASLLETQYF. CDR3 coding DNA: TGCAGTGCTAGTTTATTAGAGACCCAGTACTTC.

In its sample, this clonotype is medium-sized. The chain has TRBV20-1 and TRBJ2-1; maybe TRBD2 (6 bases). The CDR3 length is 13 residues. The V end was cut by 5 bases, the J end by 8 bases, with 16 bases between. The germline V gene encodes CDR1 DFQATT and CDR2 SNEGSKA (reference sequence). CDR3 sequence: CSAPDGGSYEQFF. Written as DNA, the CDR3 is TGCAGTGCTCCGGATGGGGGGTCTTATGAGCAGTTCTTC.

Many counts were recorded for this clonotype. This chain uses TRBV7-9 with TRBJ1-5, with a tentative D call TRBD1 (5 bases). The CDR3 has 14 residues. Germline lookup yields CDR1 SEHNR and CDR2 FQNEAQ (reference sequence). V gave up 3 bases and J gave up 4 bases, with 10 bases separating them. The CDR3 DNA reads TGTGCCAGCAGCTTCCTCGGGGGGAATCAGCCCCAGCATTTT. Its protein product is CASSFLGGNQPQHF.

This clonotype was counted ten times or more. The chain has TRBV2 and TRBJ2-7; 7 nucleotides line up with TRBD1. V shed 4 bases and J 6 bases; nucleotides not matched to a gene: 6. This CDR3 comprises 13 residues. The germline V gene has CDR1 SNHLY and CDR2 FYNNEI. CDR3: CASSVEGGLEQYF. CDR3 bases: TGTGCCAGCAGTGTGGAAGGGGGCCTCGAGCAGTACTTC.

The table lists this clonotype with many counts. The chain is built from TRBV12-3 or TRBV12-4 and TRBJ1-1, with TRBD1 identical over 8 bases. The CDR3 is 14 amino acids. The ends lost 7 bases at V and 5 bases at J; junction bases unmatched: 9. CDR3 in amino acids: CASIRQGIRTEAFF. In DNA, the CDR3 is TGTGCCAGCATTAGACAGGGGATTAGGACTGAAGCTTTCTTT.

This clonotype was counted ten times or more. Written as DNA, the CDR3 is TGCGCCAGCAGCTTGCAGCCAGATACGCAGTATTTT. Protein: CASSLQPDTQYF. The chain recombines TRBV5-1 with TRBJ2-3; D is unclear. Germline V gives CDR1 SGHRS, CDR2 YFSETQ. V was cut by 1 base and J by 4 bases, with 4 bases left in between. The CDR3 totals 12 residues. The variable domain in full, completed from reference TRBV5-1 and TRBJ2-3, reads KAGVTQTPRYLIKTRGQQVTLSCSPISGHRSVSWYQQTPGQGLQFLFEYFSETQRNKGNFPGRFSGRQFSNSRSEMNVSTLELGDSALYLCASSLQPDTQYFGPGTRLTVL.

This clonotype was seen many times. The chain is built from TRBV7-9 and TRBJ1-4; TRBD1 matches at 9 bases. V gave up 8 bases and J gave up 10 bases; unmatched junction bases: 8. Germline CDR1 reads SEHNR; CDR2 reads FQNEAQ (reference sequence). CDR3 length equals 13 residues. CDR3 sequence reads: CASAGTGSGKLFF. Written as DNA, the CDR3 is TGTGCCAGCGCCGGGACAGGGTCCGGAAAACTGTTTTTT. Variable domain in full (rest from reference TRBV7-9 and TRBJ1-4): DTGVSQNPRHKITKRGQNVTFRCDPISEHNRLYWYRQTLGQGPEFLTYFQNEAQLEKSRLLSDRFSAERPKGSFSTLEIQRTEQGDSAMYLCASAGTGSGKLFFGSGTQLSVL.

The rearrangement uses TRBV6-5 and TRBJ2-7; D uncertain. CDR1 is MNHEY, CDR2 SVGAGI, per germline. V was trimmed by 2 bases and J by 8 bases, leaving 7 bases between them. The CDR3 contains 11 residues. The CDR3 DNA sequence: TGTGCCAGCAGTTACGGGCCAAAGCAGTACTTC. Translated: CASSYGPKQYF.

This clonotype has at least ten counts. The V gene is TRBV4-1, the J gene TRBJ1-2; TRBD1 matches at 8 bases. The germline V gene has CDR1 MGHRA and CDR2 YSYEKL. This CDR3 comprises 18 residues. V gave up 4 bases and J gave up 5 bases; unmatched junction bases: 18. The CDR3 nucleotides read TGCGCCAGCAGCCGATCAGAGGGGACAGGTTGGAGTAAGTATGGCTACACCTTC. Translated: CASSRSEGTGWSKYGYTF.

In this sample, this clonotype turned up many times. J is TRBJ2-1 and V is TRBV3-1, with 10 bases fitting TRBD2. With 4 bases clipped from V and 6 bases from J, the junction kept 9 bases outside the gene matches. Germline V gives CDR1 LGHDT, CDR2 YNNKEL (reference sequence). The CDR3 loop spans 16 amino acids. The CDR3 DNA follows: TGTGCCAGCAGCCTCCACGGGGCTAGCGGGGGCAATGAGCAGTTCTTC. This encodes CASSLHGASGGNEQFF.

As to this clonotype: A much larger clone lies one base from this, so it may be a read error. The chain employs TRBV29-1 and TRBJ1-2; 7 bases agree with TRBD1. CDR1 and CDR2 from the germline V gene are SQVTM and ANQGSEA. The CDR3 contains 13 residues. V shed 7 bases, J shed 9 bases, and the junction held 14 bases outside the gene matches. CDR3 protein: CSARWTGQDRYTF. DNA of the CDR3: TGCAGCGCCCGCTGGACAGGTCAAGATCGCTACACCTTC.

Note on this clonotype: This may come from a read error, since a much larger clone is one base off. This chain joins TRBV3-1 and TRBJ2-3; D remains unclear. The length of the CDR3 is 15 residues. With 4 bases removed from V and 5 bases from J, the gap between germline ends came to 16 bases. Per germline, CDR1 LGHDT and CDR2 YNNKEL (reference sequence). CDR3 nucleotide sequence: TGTGCCAGCAGCCTGTGGGTCAGGAAAGGAGATACGCAGTATTTT. It yields the protein CASSLWVRKGDTQYF.